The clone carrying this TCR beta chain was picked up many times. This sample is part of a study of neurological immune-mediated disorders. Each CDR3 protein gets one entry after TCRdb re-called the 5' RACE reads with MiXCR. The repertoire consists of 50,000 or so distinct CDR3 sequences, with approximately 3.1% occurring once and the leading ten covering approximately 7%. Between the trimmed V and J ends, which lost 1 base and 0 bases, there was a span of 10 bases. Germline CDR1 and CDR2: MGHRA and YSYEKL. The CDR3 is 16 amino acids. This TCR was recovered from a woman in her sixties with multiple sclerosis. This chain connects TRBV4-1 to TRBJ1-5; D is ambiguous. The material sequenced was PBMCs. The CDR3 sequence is CASSQGAEYSNQPQHF. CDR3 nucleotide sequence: TGCGCCAGCAGCCAAGGTGCAGAGTATAGCAATCAGCCCCAGCATTTT.